This TCR beta chain comes out of a study of cytomegalovirus exposure and HLA in healthy donors. Across the study: The 120 or so validation repertoires matched the 666 first-cohort repertoires in platform, a later analysis reported. Whole-study results and caveats: Some 150 TCR beta chains were listed as cytomegalovirus-associated. Subsequent analysis showed first-cohort TCR clusters tending to co-occur in 120 validation repertoires.

To note about this clone: Its specificity is unknown.

The CDR3 runs 17 residues. The germline V gene encodes CDR1 MNHEY and CDR2 SMNVEV (reference sequence). With 6 bases clipped from V and 2 bases from J, the junction kept 12 bases outside the gene matches. This table comes from immunoSEQ multiplex PCR, and its TCRdb copy is limited to in-frame clones, with some not included. The table includes 250,000 to 350,000 clones, roughly 88% detected once. This TCR came from a woman aged 18-29 years in good health and CMV-seronegative. Sequencing was done on a sample of PBMCs. This sequence joins TRBV27 and TRBJ2-3; TRBD2 matches 9 bases. CDR3 amino acids: CASSLWVPSGDTDTQYF. CDR3 coding DNA: TGTGCCAGCAGCCTCTGGGTCCCTAGCGGGGACACAGATACGCAGTATTTT.